The clone carrying this TCR beta chain turned up a few times. Its antigen is undetermined. One base away lies a much larger clone, so this may be a sequencing read error. Amplification of the TCR beta CDR3 (from genomic DNA) was done by two-round multiplex PCR. The first PCR round targeted every TRBV and TRBJ gene with specific primers. TCRdb fed the multiplex PCR reads into MiXCR, producing one record per CDR3 protein. This table holds some 38,000 distinct CDR3 sequences, less than 25% found once. This sample is drawn from a study of prognosis after radiotherapy for stage I lung cancer. Germline trimming cut 5 bases from V and 6 bases from J; bases unmatched to any gene: 17. Germline V gene data show CDR1 as SGHAT and CDR2 as FQNNGV. CDR3 length: 17 residues. General study points: Between patients with and without metastases, TRBV and TRBJ gene usage reportedly differed.

The chain recombines TRBV11-2 with TRBJ2-7, with 9 nucleotides matching TRBD1. The clonotype was recovered from a donor aged 50 or older with non-small cell lung cancer. Sequencing used PBMCs, obtained before or after stereotactic body radiation therapy (not recorded which). For the CDR3, the DNA is TGTGCCAGCAGCGACGTGGGTACCTGGACAGGGGCGTCCGAGCAGTACTTC. Translated, it gives CASSDVGTWTGASEQYF. Looking up the rest from reference TRBV11-2 and TRBJ2-7 gives the full variable domain: EAGVAQSPRYKIIEKRQSVAFWCNPISGHATLYWYQQILGQGPKLLIQFQNNGVVDDSQLPKDRFSAERLKGVDSTLKIQPAKLEDSAVYLCASSDVGTWTGASEQYFGPGTRLTVT.